This T cell receptor beta chain derives from a study of T cell repertoires in aging, cancer and after chemotherapy (dated by TCRdb to between 2017 and 2020). Regarding the study in general: Six donor age groups were covered, ranging from 30 or younger up to 70 or older, and each group contained at least three individuals. In the solid tumor group, the paired samples taken before and after chemotherapy came from patients with brain tumors (glioblastoma) who were receiving therapy based on temozolomide. In total, the full dataset held about 8.8 million TCR reads. To look at immunoaging and at how T cells reconstitute after chemotherapy, the study profiled TCR beta repertoires in peripheral blood from both healthy donors and cancer patients. A cohort of more than 200 cancer patients (about 93 with hematological and around 130 with solid cancers) was assembled, and 95 healthy donors were included as a reference group.

Study-wide conclusions, independent of this receptor: The authors noted that the repertoire data do not allow conclusions about immunological memory after chemotherapy. In healthy donors, the decline in TCR diversity with age was mainly explained by loss of richness, whereas in cancer patients loss of evenness was also found to contribute. An increase in median generation probability over the chemotherapy interval was observed in both cancer cohorts, suggesting that the repertoire was reconstituted through rebound thymic output. Significantly lower blood TCR diversity and higher clonality were observed in untreated patients with hematological or solid cancers than in age-matched healthy donors.

TCR beta rearrangements were amplified from genomic DNA extracted from peripheral blood rather than from sorted cells or RNA. This clonotype was seen only a few times. The target of this receptor is not known. Base qualities are not provided; no much larger clone lies one nucleotide away. Rearranged TRB sequences spanning V, D and J segments were amplified by multiplex touch-down PCR using a mixed TRB-A/B primer pool. Two consecutive PCR reactions with Phusion HS II polymerase added Illumina adapters and sample indices to the amplicons. The amplicons were purified from gel with the NucleoSpin Gel and PCR Clean-up kit and then assessed with Qubit and an Agilent 2100 Bioanalyzer. The libraries were sequenced on an Illumina MiSeq with 600-cycle, single-indexed, paired-end runs. Turning to the authors' computational methods: MiXCR versions 2.12 and 3.0.5 were used to process TRB sequences. Each unique CDR3 nucleotide sequence was counted as one clone, and only productive sequences with at least two reads were retained. The repertoire metrics were Shannon diversity, evenness, clonality (defined as one minus evenness), and alpha-parameterized diversity profiles covering alpha 0 to 5. The IGoR algorithm was used to calculate generation probabilities for clones in the paired samples taken before and after chemotherapy. TCRdb reprocessing: public reads trimmed at Q25 with fastp, clones called with MiXCR, in-frame beta chains kept. When rows share a CDR3 protein, they turn into one entry using the most common DNA and genes. These V and J calls are TCRdb output, not the study's own analysis. The sample table holds 1,000 to 1,500 distinct CDR3 sequences, of which about a quarter were seen once. The ten largest clonotypes hold around 30% of the sample.

This TCR derives from a human donor with a solid tumor. Sequencing used blood.

CDR3 region: CASTLTGGNEKLFF. The DNA reads as follows: TGTGCCAGCACGTTAACGGGGGGGAATGAAAAACTGTTTTTT. The sequence links TRBV6-1 to TRBJ1-4, and perhaps TRBD1 as D gene, on 5 matching bases. Based on the germline V gene, the CDR1 and CDR2 sequences are MNHNS and SASEGT. Trimming at the junction amounts to 7 bases on V and 5 bases on J, and the germline ends lie 14 bases apart. The CDR3 measures 14 amino acids from cysteine to phenylalanine. Left in the record is the CDR3 DNA by itself, 42 bases read in frame from the first base.